Described below is a single T cell receptor beta chain sequence and its context. What it binds is unknown. The source of the sample is a study of T cell repertoires in cytomegalovirus infection. CDR3 length equals 20 residues. V was clipped by 6 bases and J by 0 bases; unmatched bases: 12. The V gene's germline CDR1 is MNHEY and CDR2 SMNVEV (reference sequence). TCRdb passed the reads through MiXCR, listing each CDR3 protein once. The data hold about 770,000 distinct CDR3 sequences, with about 27% observed a single time. The specimen comprised cultured CD8+ T cells from PBMCs, sampled from culture after CMV antigen stimulation. This sequence joins TRBV27 and TRBJ2-6; 12 bases map to TRBD1. The sequence derives from a human donor in good health (CMV status not recorded). Some clones in this sample may be carry-over from other donors' samples. CDR3 protein: CASSHLGTGGPSSGANVLTF. The CDR3 coding sequence is TGTGCCAGCAGCCACTTAGGGACAGGGGGCCCCTCCTCTGGGGCCAACGTCCTGACTTTC.